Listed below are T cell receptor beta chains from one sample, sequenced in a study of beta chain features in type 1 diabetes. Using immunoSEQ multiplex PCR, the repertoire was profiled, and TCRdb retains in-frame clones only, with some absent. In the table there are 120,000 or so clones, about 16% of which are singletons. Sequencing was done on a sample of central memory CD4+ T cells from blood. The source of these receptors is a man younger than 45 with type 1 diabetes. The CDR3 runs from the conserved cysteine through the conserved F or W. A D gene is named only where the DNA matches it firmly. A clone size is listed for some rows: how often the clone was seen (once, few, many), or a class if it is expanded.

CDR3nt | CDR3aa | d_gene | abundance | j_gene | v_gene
TGTGCCAGCAAGCGGGGGCAGGGAATTTACGAGCAGTACTTC | CASKRGQGIYEQYF | TRBD2 | few | TRBJ2-7 | TRBV6-5
TGTGCCAGCAGCCAAGAGGGAGACAGGGCCCTTGGTTCACCCCTCCACTTT | CASSQEGDRALGSPLHF | TRBD1 | few | TRBJ1-6 | TRBV4-2
TGTGCCAGCAGCTTGCAGGGACAGCGTATCGGCTACACCTTC | CASSLQGQRIGYTF | TRBD1 | . | TRBJ1-2 | TRBV13
TGTGCCAGCAGACAAACAGGGGTTTGGGCTAATGAAAAACTGTTTTTT | CASRQTGVWANEKLFF | TRBD1 | few | TRBJ1-4 | TRBV7-2
TGTGCCAGCAGCGCGTACAATGAGCAGTTCTTC | CASSAYNEQFF | . | many | TRBJ2-1 | TRBV7-8
TGCGCCAGCAGCTACGACAGCCTCTTGAGAGATACGCAGTATTTT | CASSYDSLLRDTQYF | . | . | TRBJ2-3 | TRBV5-1
TGTGCCAGCAGTACCGAGGGGGGGCAAGAGACCCAGTACTTC | CASSTEGGQETQYF | . | . | TRBJ2-5 | TRBV7-2
TGTGCCAGCAGGGACGACAGTTTAAACATTCAGTACTTC | CASRDDSLNIQYF | . | . | TRBJ2-4 | TRBV6-5
TGCAGCGGCTGCCTAGCGGGGGGAGATACGCAGTATTTT | CSGCLAGGDTQYF | TRBD2 | few | TRBJ2-3 | TRBV29-1
TGTGCCAGCAGCACGACAGCCACGGCCGGCAATGAGCAGTTCTTC | CASSTTATAGNEQFF | . | few | TRBJ2-1 | TRBV7-2
TGTGCCAGCAGCGTAGTCTTGACAGCTGACACCTTC | CASSVVLTADTF | . | . | TRBJ1-2 | TRBV9
TGTGCCAGCACCCCTTGGGAGACCTCCTACAATGAGCAGTTCTTC | CASTPWETSYNEQFF | . | . | TRBJ2-1 | TRBV5-6
TGTGCCAGCAGTTACAAATTAAATTCACCCCTCCACTTT | CASSYKLNSPLHF | . | . | TRBJ1-6 | TRBV27
TGTGCCAGCAGCCAAGCGGGGGGAAACTACAATGAGCAGTTCTTC | CASSQAGGNYNEQFF | TRBD2 | few | TRBJ2-1 | TRBV4-2
TGTGCCAGCAGTCCAGAGTACAATGAGCAGTTCTTC | CASSPEYNEQFF | . | many | TRBJ2-1 | TRBV28
TGTGCCAGTAACGTGAGACTAGCGGGGGAGACCCAGTACTTC | CASNVRLAGETQYF | TRBD2 | few | TRBJ2-5 | TRBV19
TGTGCCAGCAGCCCGCAGACTAGCCCTAACAATGAGCAGTTCTTC | CASSPQTSPNNEQFF | TRBD2 | few | TRBJ2-1 | TRBV7-2
TGTGCCAGCAGTTTAACGGCCAGCGTACATTTCTTC | CASSLTASVHFF | . | . | TRBJ2-1 | TRBV28
TGTGCCAGCAGTCCATCTCTTGGGGATGGTGGCTACACCTTC | CASSPSLGDGGYTF | . | many | TRBJ1-2 | TRBV28
TGTGCCAGCAGCTTAAGCGCTACCCCCACAGATACGCAGTATTTT | CASSLSATPTDTQYF | . | . | TRBJ2-3 | TRBV7-2
TGTGCCAGCAGTTTGGAGGTCGGCTATGGCTACACCTTC | CASSLEVGYGYTF | . | . | TRBJ1-2 | TRBV28
TGTGCCAGCAGCCACGGGACGGTGAACACTGAAGCTTTCTTT | CASSHGTVNTEAFF | . | . | TRBJ1-1 | TRBV7-2
TGTGCTTCGACAGGGGAAGAGACCCAGTACTTC | CASTGEETQYF | TRBD1 | few | TRBJ2-5 | TRBV28
TGTGCCAGCAGCCGTATTCCGGGACAGGGGATGGATACGCAGTATTTT | CASSRIPGQGMDTQYF | TRBD1 | . | TRBJ2-3 | TRBV14
TGTGCCAGCATGGACAGCACATACAATGAGCAGTTCTTC | CASMDSTYNEQFF | . | few | TRBJ2-1 | TRBV2
TGTGCCAGCAGCCTACTCAGCGGGGGCGACTACGAGCAGTACTTC | CASSLLSGGDYEQYF | TRBD2 | few | TRBJ2-7 | TRBV7-3
TGTGCCAGCAGCCAAGGGCCTACTAGCGGGAGCTCCTACGAGCAGTACTTC | CASSQGPTSGSSYEQYF | TRBD2 | . | TRBJ2-7 | TRBV5-4
TGTGCCAGCAGCTTACTGTCCGGGGAGCTGTTTTTT | CASSLLSGELFF | . | few | TRBJ2-2 | TRBV7-3
TGTGCCAGCAGCCAAACAGGGGGCGCCTACAATGAGCAGTTCTTC | CASSQTGGAYNEQFF | TRBD1 | . | TRBJ2-1 | TRBV9
TGTGCTAGTGGTTTGGATATCATTCAGTACTTC | CASGLDIIQYF | . | many | TRBJ2-4 | TRBV12-5
TGTGCCAGTAGGTGGGGAAGCACAGATACGCAGTATTTT | CASRWGSTDTQYF | . | few | TRBJ2-3 | TRBV19
TGTGCCAGCAGCTTAGGCGGTGGGGAGACCCAGTACTTC | CASSLGGGETQYF | . | . | TRBJ2-5 | TRBV7-9
TGCGCCAGCAGCTTGGACACAGATAATTCACCCCTCCACTTT | CASSLDTDNSPLHF | . | . | TRBJ1-6 | TRBV5-1
TGCGCCAGCAGCCAAAGAAAGGGGGGCGTCGAGCAGTACTTC | CASSQRKGGVEQYF | . | few | TRBJ2-7 | TRBV23-1
TGTGCCAGCAGCTTAGCGGGTGGGACTAGAGACTACAATGAGCAGTTCTTC | CASSLAGGTRDYNEQFF | TRBD2 | . | TRBJ2-1 | TRBV7-6
TGTGCCAGCAGCCTCGCCGGGTCCTTGAATGAAAAACTGTTTTTT | CASSLAGSLNEKLFF | . | few | TRBJ1-4 | TRBV7-2
TGTGCCAGTAAAGGGACAGGGGGCGGTGAAGAGACCCAGTACTTC | CASKGTGGGEETQYF | TRBD1 | . | TRBJ2-5 | TRBV27
TGTGCCTGGAGTGTACGAGATACGCAGTATTTT | CAWSVRDTQYF | . | . | TRBJ2-3 | TRBV30